Below, one T cell receptor beta chain is given with its context. Its antigen specificity is not known. Per-base quality was not reported, and no clone a single base away is much larger than it. The sample is drawn from a study of shared clonotypes between healthy human individuals (TCRdb year 2020). Some background on the complete study: The cohort included three men and a couple of women between 18 and 49 years of age. Different laboratories and diverse techniques were used to prepare libraries and sequence TCR repertoires, to increase sequencing depth and limit assay-specific biases. Leukapheresis yielded between about 0.94 and 9 billion PBMCs per donor. The study deeply sequenced blood TCR repertoires of about five healthy adults to estimate repertoire size and the extent of clonotype sharing between individuals. For each donor, CD4 naive and CD4 memory were each run on three plates, CD8 naive on two plates, and CD8 memory on one plate.

Using the deep immunoSEQ assay, TCR CDR3 regions were amplified from genomic DNA by multiplex PCR. For each cell subset, the extracted genomic DNA was distributed evenly across all wells of several immunoSEQ 96-well plates, and each plate served as one replicate. For sorted subsets, 150 to 250 ng genomic DNA, equal to tens of thousands of T cell genomes, was loaded into each replicate PCR. Purified libraries were measured with a Qubit 3.0 fluorometer, size-checked on a Bioanalyzer 2100, and measured again with the KAPA Library Quantification kit. Every immunoSEQ 96-well plate was sequenced on a dedicated single-read 150-cycle Illumina NextSeq 550 flow cell. The study's processing was this. Because only junctional sequences without quality scores were contained in the immunoSEQ output, filtering matching that applied to full-length reads could not be performed. Sequences were annotated with PyIR, a Python wrapper for IgBLAST v1.9, using IMGT germline references to assign V/J genes and CDR3. Reads with weak V/J assignments (E-value above 1e-6), missing CDR3, stop codons, out-of-frame junctions, or ambiguous translated residues were removed. V3J clonotypes were defined by identical inferred V gene, J gene, and CDR3 amino acid sequence. To compute the percentage overlap between repertoires, the number of shared unique clonotypes was divided by the size of the smaller repertoire. Richness of each repertoire was evaluated using RTK rarefaction, the Chao1 estimator, and Recon v2.1 estimates of unobserved clonotypes. OLGA was used to compute generation probabilities for all TCRbeta clonotypes that the gDNA method yielded from several donors. TCRdb limited this immuneACCESS table to in-frame rearrangements with V and J called. A share of clones is missing; checked studies link under half to unresolved V genes, and the rest is unexplained. From that table come the V and J calls and clone size; the DNA was used to work out D and trimming. Across this sample there are 550,000 to 600,000 clones, with roughly 98% seen only once. The ten largest clones represent 0.3% of the sample.

The full study reports these points: Clonotypes shared by all four sorted-subset donors showed higher generation probabilities than non-shared clonotypes. Pairwise subsampling indicated that sequencing depth was expected to affect the degree of clonotype sharing among donors. Even with the large sequencing depth, rarefaction of the sorted-subset datasets indicated that sequencing was incomplete. Larger estimated clonotype richness was generally found for naive subsets than for memory subsets. Sampling was restricted to blood, and TCR repertoires in tissue are likely to differ from TCR repertoires in blood. The genetic and exposure-history diversity represented was limited by the small number of donors. Sharing across four donors was observed for approximately 5% of naive CD4, over 3% of naive CD8, around 2.5% of memory CD4, and over 0.3% of memory CD8 clonotypes.

For the CD8 naive samples, CD45RO-negative cells were positively selected for CCR7, yielding a CD45RA+CCR7+ population from which TemRA cells were excluded. Donors were healthy HIV-negative adults with no recently reported acute infections or vaccinations. All donors were Caucasian adults living in Nashville, Tennessee, USA. Blood was obtained by leukapheresis, after which PBMCs were separated by Ficoll-Histopaque density gradient centrifugation and cryopreserved in liquid nitrogen vapor phase. Purity and quantity of every magnetically sorted T cell population were checked by analytical flow cytometry. Genomic DNA was isolated from each sorted fraction and quantified by UV absorbance on a Nanodrop 2000c. The CDR3 runs 14 residues from the cysteine to the phenylalanine. Just CDR3 DNA is preserved here, 42 bases in frame from base 1. Here V drops 1 base and J drops 4 bases, and the junction holds 3 bases not matched to any gene. For CDR1 and CDR2, the germline V gene (reference sequence) lists SGHKS and YYEKEE.

What was sequenced was naive CD8+ T cells sorted from blood. In the paper's terms, the cell subset or site label means: CD45RA+CCR7+. The rearranged segments are TRBV5-5 and TRBJ2-7; a stretch of 9 junction bases matches TRBD2. This receptor was obtained from a man aged 25-40 years in good health. The CDR3 in this case is CASSLFSGSYEQYF. The DNA is TGTGCCAGCAGCTTGTTTAGCGGGAGTTACGAGCAGTACTTC. Beyond the CDR3, the reference TRBV5-5 and TRBJ2-7 genes provide the residues; the full variable domain reads: DAGVTQSPTHLIKTRGQQVTLRCSPISGHKSVSWYQQVLGQGPQFIFQYYEKEERGRGNFPDRFSARQFPNYSSELNVNALLLGDSALYLCASSLFSGSYEQYFGPGTRLTVT.